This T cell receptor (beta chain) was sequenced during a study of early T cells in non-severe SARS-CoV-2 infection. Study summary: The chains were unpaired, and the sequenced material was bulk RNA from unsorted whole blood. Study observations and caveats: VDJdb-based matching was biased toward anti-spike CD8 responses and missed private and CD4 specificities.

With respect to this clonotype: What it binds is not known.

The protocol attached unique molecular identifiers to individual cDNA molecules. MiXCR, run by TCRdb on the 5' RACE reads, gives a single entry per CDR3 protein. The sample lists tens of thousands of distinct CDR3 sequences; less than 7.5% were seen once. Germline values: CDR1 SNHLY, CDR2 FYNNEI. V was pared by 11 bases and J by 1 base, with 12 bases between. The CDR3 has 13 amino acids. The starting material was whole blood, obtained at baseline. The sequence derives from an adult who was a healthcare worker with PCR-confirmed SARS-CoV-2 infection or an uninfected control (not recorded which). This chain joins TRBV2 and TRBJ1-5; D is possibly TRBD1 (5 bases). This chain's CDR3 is CASRGLSNQPQHF. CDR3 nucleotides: TGTGCCTCCCGGGGGTTGAGCAATCAGCCCCAGCATTTT.